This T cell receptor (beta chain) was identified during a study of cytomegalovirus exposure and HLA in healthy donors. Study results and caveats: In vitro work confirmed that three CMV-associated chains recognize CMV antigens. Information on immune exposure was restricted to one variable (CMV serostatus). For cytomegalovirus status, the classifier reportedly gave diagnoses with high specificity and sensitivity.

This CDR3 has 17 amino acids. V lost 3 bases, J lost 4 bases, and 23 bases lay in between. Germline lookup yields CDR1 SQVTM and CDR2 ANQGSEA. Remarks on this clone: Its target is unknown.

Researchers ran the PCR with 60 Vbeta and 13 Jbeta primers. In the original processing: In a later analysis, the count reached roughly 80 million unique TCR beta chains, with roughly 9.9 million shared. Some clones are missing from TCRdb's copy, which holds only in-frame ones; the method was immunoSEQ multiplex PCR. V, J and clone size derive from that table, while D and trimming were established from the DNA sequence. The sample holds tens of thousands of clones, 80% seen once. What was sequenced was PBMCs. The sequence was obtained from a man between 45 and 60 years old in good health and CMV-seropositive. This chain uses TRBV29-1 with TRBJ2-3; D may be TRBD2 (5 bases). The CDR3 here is CSVDGERASSGADTQYF. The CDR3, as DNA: TGCAGCGTTGATGGGGAACGAGCGTCGTCCGGGGCAGATACGCAGTATTTT.